Below are 24 T cell receptor beta chains sequenced from a single sample in a study of shared T cell receptors in the human thymus. Sequencing was performed with immunoSEQ multiplex PCR; in TCRdb, only in-frame clones are kept and a portion is missing. In the table there are some 700,000 clones, 70% to 90% of which are singletons. These data also formed part of another study, on human thymus T cells.

The specimen was thymocytes. The origin of the receptors is a girl under three years old with a congenital heart defect.

The chain uses TRBV28 and TRBJ1-3; 9 bases fit TRBD1. There are 15 residues in the CDR3. Losses at the gene ends were 6 bases for V and 4 bases for J; bases not matched to a gene: 7. Germline CDR1 is MDHEN and CDR2 is SYDVKM. The CDR3 reads CASSPDRGTGNTIYF. CDR3 nucleotide sequence: TGTGCCAGCAGCCCTGACAGGGGGACCGGAAACACCATATATTTT.

The J gene is TRBJ2-6, the V gene TRBV5-1; TRBD1 might be the D (5 bases). V lost 6 bases to trimming and J lost 2 bases, with 9 bases between them. The CDR3 is made up of 14 amino acids. Germline V gene sequence: CDR1 SGHRS, CDR2 YFSETQ. The CDR3 region is CASNLGAGANVLTF. The CDR3 region has the DNA TGCGCCAGCAACTTAGGGGCTGGGGCCAACGTCCTGACTTTC. The whole variable domain, remainder taken from reference TRBV5-1 and TRBJ2-6, is KAGVTQTPRYLIKTRGQQVTLSCSPISGHRSVSWYQQTPGQGLQFLFEYFSETQRNKGNFPGRFSGRQFSNSRSEMNVSTLELGDSALYLCASNLGAGANVLTFGAGSRLTVL.

The chain links TRBV27 to TRBJ2-7, with TRBD2 matching 8 bases. Germline loops: CDR1 MNHEY, CDR2 SMNVEV (reference sequence). The length of the CDR3 is 13 residues. Unmatched junction bases numbered 0, after V lost 3 bases and J lost 2 bases. CDR3 sequence reads: CASSLREAYEQYF. The CDR3 region has the DNA TGTGCCAGCAGTTTGCGGGAGGCCTACGAGCAGTACTTC.

The V gene is TRBV7-9, the J gene TRBJ2-7; 9 positions agree with TRBD1. Unmatched junction bases numbered 13, after V lost 4 bases and J lost 6 bases. CDR3 length: 16 residues. CDR1 is SEHNR and CDR2 is FQNEAQ in the germline V gene (reference sequence). CDR3 sequence (DNA): TGTGCCAGCAGCTCCAGCCGACAGGGGGGAATGGGCGAGCAGTACTTC. Protein: CASSSSRQGGMGEQYF.

The chain is built from TRBV19 and TRBJ1-3, with unresolved D. CDR3 length equals 15 residues. The germline V gene has CDR1 LNHDA and CDR2 SQIVND (reference sequence). V lost 1 base and J lost 0, with 7 bases in between. CDR3 region: CASSIVKRSGNTIYF. CDR3 DNA sequence: TGTGCCAGTAGTATAGTTAAGCGCTCTGGAAACACCATATATTTT.

This chain joins TRBV29-1 and TRBJ2-1; D call uncertain. Trimming took 4 bases from V and 0 from J, leaving 7 bases between them. Germline CDR1 is SQVTM and CDR2 is ANQGSEA. The CDR3 consists of 13 residues. CDR3 protein: CSVAESSYNEQFF. In DNA, the CDR3 is TGCAGCGTTGCAGAGAGCTCCTACAATGAGCAGTTCTTC.

V and J are TRBV5-6 and TRBJ2-5; 11 bases fit TRBD2. Germline V lookup: CDR1 SGHDT, CDR2 YYEEEE. Trimming took 0 bases from V and 4 from J; bases not matched to a gene: 8. The CDR3 runs to 17 residues. The CDR3 sequence is CASSLALTGTSGETQYF. The DNA for the CDR3 is TGTGCCAGCAGCTTGGCCCTAACCGGGACTAGCGGAGAGACCCAGTACTTC.

CDR3 residues: CASKTIGGSRGFSPLHF. CDR3 bases: TGTGCCAGCAAGACAATTGGTGGTTCCAGGGGTTTTTCACCCCTCCACTTT. The chain joins TRBV27 to TRBJ1-6; possible D gene TRBD1, 6 bases. The germline V gene has CDR1 MNHEY and CDR2 SMNVEV (reference sequence). V was pared by 7 bases and J by 9 bases, with 25 bases between. This CDR3 contains 17 residues.

The V call is TRBV9, the J call TRBJ1-3; 10 bases map to TRBD1. The CDR3 sequence is 15 residues long. The germline gives CDR1 SGDLS, CDR2 YYNGEE. Unmatched junction bases numbered 0, after V lost 2 bases and J lost 1 base. The CDR3 spells CASSVGQGSGNTIYF. CDR3 sequence (DNA): TGTGCCAGCAGCGTGGGACAGGGGTCTGGAAACACCATATATTTT.

The chain has TRBV6-1 and TRBJ1-2; TRBD1 might be the D (5 bases). From germline, CDR1 is MNHNS and CDR2 SASEGT. Deletions cut 5 bases from V and 7 bases from J, with 11 bases between. The CDR3 is 12 residues long. CDR3 sequence reads: CASSWTWGGYTF. In DNA, the CDR3 is TGTGCCAGCAGTTGGACATGGGGTGGCTACACCTTC.

The chain employs TRBV27 and TRBJ1-2; the D gene is possibly TRBD1 (6 bases). Trimming removed 9 bases at V and 8 bases at J, with 22 bases between. The V gene's germline CDR1 is MNHEY and CDR2 SMNVEV (reference sequence). The CDR3 length is 14 residues. CDR3 protein: CASLPGWDTGGYTF. The CDR3 DNA reads TGTGCCAGTCTACCTGGATGGGACACTGGAGGCTACACCTTC.

CDR3 region: CASSQPGGRSGELFF. CDR3 DNA sequence: TGCGCCAGCAGCCAACCGGGGGGGCGTAGCGGGGAGCTGTTTTTT. The rearrangement joins TRBV4-3 to TRBJ2-2, with TRBD2 matching over 8 bases. This CDR3 region has 15 residues. Per germline, CDR1 LGHNA and CDR2 YSLEER. The V segment lost 2 bases and the J segment 7 bases; nucleotides outside the gene matches: 6.

The chain combines TRBV5-1 with TRBJ1-1; weak D call: TRBD1 (6 bases). V was cut by 0 bases and J by 1 base, with 16 bases left in between. This CDR3 spans 17 amino acids. Germline lookup yields CDR1 SGHRS and CDR2 YFSETQ. In DNA form, the CDR3 reads TGCGCCAGCAGCTTGGAGGGGGGGGACCACCCGAACACTGAAGCTTTCTTT. Translating gives CASSLEGGDHPNTEAFF.

This CDR3 reads CASSYREGKTQYF. The DNA of the CDR3 is TGTGCCAGCAGCTACAGGGAGGGGAAGACCCAGTACTTC. This chain connects TRBV6-5 to TRBJ2-5; perhaps TRBD2 as D (7 bases). Trimming removed 6 bases at V and 6 bases at J, with 14 bases between. The CDR3 contains 13 residues. Germline V lookup: CDR1 MNHEY, CDR2 SVGAGI.

The genes are TRBV5-1 and TRBJ1-2, with TRBD1 as a possible D gene (6 bases). Germline-derived CDR1 and CDR2 are SGHRS and YFSETQ. V lost 2 bases to trimming and J lost 8 bases, with 19 bases between them. The CDR3 runs to 15 residues. In nucleotides, the CDR3 is TGCGCCAGCAGCTTTTCGGACAGCGAGGGCCAAGGCTACACCTTC. Protein product: CASSFSDSEGQGYTF.

This chain links TRBV14 with TRBJ1-6; D remains unclear. CDR3 length: 14 residues. Per germline, CDR1 SGHDN and CDR2 FVKESK. Trimming removed 1 base at V and 13 bases at J, with 14 bases between. The DNA of the CDR3 is TGTGCCAGCAGCCAAGTCGGACGTGGGGAGCCCCTCCACTTT. Protein sequence: CASSQVGRGEPLHF. Full variable domain (outside the CDR3, taken from reference TRBV14 and TRBJ1-6): EAGVTQFPSHSVIEKGQTVTLRCDPISGHDNLYWYRRVMGKEIKFLLHFVKESKQDESGMPNNRFLAERTGGTYSTLKVQPAELEDSGVYFCASSQVGRGEPLHFGNGTRLTVT.

V usage is TRBV7-2 and J usage is TRBJ1-2; the D gene is possibly TRBD1 (6 bases). The CDR3 covers 17 residues. The ends were cut back, 5 bases at V and 7 bases at J, with 26 bases in the middle. Germline CDR1 SGHTA, CDR2 FQGNSA. The CDR3 nucleotides are TGTGCCAGCAGCCCCCGGTCTCGGGACACTTCCGAGAGTGGCTACACCTTC. Translation gives CASSPRSRDTSESGYTF. Complete variable domain (other parts from reference TRBV7-2 and TRBJ1-2): GAGVSQSPSNKVTEKGKDVELRCDPISGHTALYWYRQSLGQGLEFLIYFQGNSAPDKSGLPSDRFSAERTGGSVSTLTIQRTQQEDSAVYLCASSPRSRDTSESGYTFGSGTRLTVV.

The V gene is TRBV29-1, the J gene TRBJ2-1, with D possibly TRBD1 on 5 matching bases. Germline V CDR1 and CDR2: SQVTM, ANQGSEA. This CDR3 is built from 16 residues. V was shortened by 6 bases and J by 0 bases, with 18 bases between the two germline ends. The CDR3 DNA sequence: TGCAGCGTCCTCGGACGAAACAGGAGCTCCTACAATGAGCAGTTCTTC. Its protein is CSVLGRNRSSYNEQFF.

The genes are TRBV6-1 and TRBJ2-1; 8 bases align to TRBD2. CDR1 MNHNS and CDR2 SASEGT come from the germline V gene. This CDR3 spans 16 amino acids. J was trimmed by 4 bases and V by 1 base; bases with no gene match: 6. Here the CDR3 reads CASSEDGGGRYNEQFF. The CDR3 bases are TGTGCCAGCAGTGAAGACGGGGGGGGGCGGTACAATGAGCAGTTCTTC.

In regard to this clone: The sample has other DNA sequences that encode this CDR3 too. The V and J genes are TRBV6-5 and TRBJ1-6; D unresolved. CDR3 length: 14 residues. In germline, CDR1 is MNHEY, CDR2 SVGAGI. The ends were cut back, 2 bases at V and 8 bases at J, with 10 bases in the middle. CDR3 residues: CASSYGYGDSPLHF. The CDR3 DNA reads as TGTGCCAGCAGTTACGGGTACGGAGATTCACCCCTCCACTTT.

The chain is built from TRBV4-3 and TRBJ1-1; D possibly corresponds to TRBD1 (5 bases). Trimming took off 0 bases at V and 0 bases at J, with 17 bases between the two ends. This CDR3 region has 18 residues. Looked up from germline, CDR1 is LGHNA and CDR2 is YSLEER. CDR3 coding DNA: TGCGCCAGCAGCCAAGATGGGGGGGAGGCCCTCATGAACACTGAAGCTTTCTTT. This translates into CASSQDGGEALMNTEAFF.

The chain couples TRBV5-1 to TRBJ2-7, with D perhaps matching TRBD2 (6 bases). Germline V CDR1 and CDR2: SGHRS, YFSETQ. The CDR3 sequence is 18 residues long. Trimming left V 0 bases short and J 3 bases short, with 22 bases between. The CDR3 DNA reads as TGCGCCAGCAGCTTGGACTCGGGACTCCCGGACGTCCACTACGAGCAGTACTTC. It translates to CASSLDSGLPDVHYEQYF.

This chain joins TRBV4-1 and TRBJ1-2; D is unclear. V lost 3 bases and J 0 bases, leaving 14 bases between the germline ends. The CDR3 consists of 16 residues. The germline V gene has CDR1 MGHRA and CDR2 YSYEKL. The chain's CDR3 is CASSQRHIQANYGYTF. CDR3 nucleotides: TGCGCCAGCAGCCAGAGGCACATTCAAGCTAACTATGGCTACACCTTC.

The chain employs TRBV27 and TRBJ1-2; TRBD1 aligns across 8 bases. The germline gives CDR1 MNHEY, CDR2 SMNVEV (reference sequence). With 5 bases clipped from V and 8 bases from J, the junction kept 10 bases outside the gene matches. The CDR3 extends over 14 amino acids. The DNA for the CDR3 is TGTGCCAGCAGTCCCGGACAGGGAAGGGTAGGCTACACCTTC. Protein product: CASSPGQGRVGYTF.